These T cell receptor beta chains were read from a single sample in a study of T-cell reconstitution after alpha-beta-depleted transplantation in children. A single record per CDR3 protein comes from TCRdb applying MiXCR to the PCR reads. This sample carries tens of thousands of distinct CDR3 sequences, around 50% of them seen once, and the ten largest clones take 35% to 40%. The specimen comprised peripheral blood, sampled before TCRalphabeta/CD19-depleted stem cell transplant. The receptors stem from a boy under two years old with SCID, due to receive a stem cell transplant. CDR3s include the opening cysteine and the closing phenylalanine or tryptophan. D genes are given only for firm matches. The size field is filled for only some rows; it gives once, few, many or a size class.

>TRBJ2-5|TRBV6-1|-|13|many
CASRLLIQETQYF
TGTGCCAGCAGACTCTTAATCCAAGAGACCCAGTACTTC
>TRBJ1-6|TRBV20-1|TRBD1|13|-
CSAPGQGGSPLHF
TGCAGTGCGCCGGGACAGGGTGGTTCACCCCTCCACTTT
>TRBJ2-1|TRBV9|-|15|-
CASSAGLSSYNEQFF
TGTGCCAGCAGCGCGGGTCTTAGCTCCTACAATGAGCAGTTCTTC
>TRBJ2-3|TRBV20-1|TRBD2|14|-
CSARTSGSTDTQYF
TGCAGTGCTCGAACTAGCGGGAGCACAGATACGCAGTATTTT
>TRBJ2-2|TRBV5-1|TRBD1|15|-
CASSLGDRITGELFF
TGCGCCAGCAGCTTGGGGGACAGAATCACCGGGGAGCTGTTTTTT
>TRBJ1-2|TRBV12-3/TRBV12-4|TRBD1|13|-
CASSSTGNYGYTF
TGTGCCAGCAGTTCGACAGGGAACTATGGCTACACCTTC
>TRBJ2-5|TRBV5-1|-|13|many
CASSPGHQETQYF
TGCGCCAGCAGCCCGGGACATCAAGAGACCCAGTACTTC
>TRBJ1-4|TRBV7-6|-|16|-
CASSSPREGGNEKLFF
TGTGCCAGCAGCTCACCCCGAGAGGGCGGGAATGAAAAACTGTTTTTT
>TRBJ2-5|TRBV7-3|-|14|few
CASSLYASQETQYF
TGTGCCAGCAGCTTATACGCTAGCCAAGAGACCCAGTACTTC
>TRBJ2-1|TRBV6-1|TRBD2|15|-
CASSEVAGASNEQFF
TGTGCCAGCAGTGAGGTAGCGGGGGCCTCCAATGAGCAGTTCTTC
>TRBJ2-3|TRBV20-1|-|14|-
CSAPVGAITDTQYF
TGCAGTGCTCCCGTGGGCGCGATCACAGATACGCAGTATTTT
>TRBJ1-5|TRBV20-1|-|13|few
CSALHGIGEPQHF
TGCAGTGCTTTGCACGGGATAGGGGAGCCCCAGCATTTT
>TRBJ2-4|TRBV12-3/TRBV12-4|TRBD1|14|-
CASTLTGPKNIQYF
TGTGCCAGCACTCTGACAGGGCCGAAAAACATTCAGTACTTC
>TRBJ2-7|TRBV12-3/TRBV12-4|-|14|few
CASSLGPGGYEQYF
TGTGCCAGCAGTCTTGGCCCCGGGGGCTACGAGCAGTACTTC
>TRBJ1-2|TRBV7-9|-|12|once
CASSLETRPHTF
TGTGCCAGCAGCTTGGAGACTCGTCCGCACACCTTC
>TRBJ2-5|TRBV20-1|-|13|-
CSAAPGLQETQYF
TGCAGTGCAGCCCCCGGACTTCAAGAGACCCAGTACTTC
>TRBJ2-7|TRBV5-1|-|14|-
CASSLGRGFYEQYF
TGCGCCAGCAGCTTGGGGCGGGGATTCTACGAGCAGTACTTC
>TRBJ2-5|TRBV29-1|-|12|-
CSVEKDVETQYF
TGCAGCGTTGAAAAAGACGTCGAGACCCAGTACTTC
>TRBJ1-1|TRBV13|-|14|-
CASSLIFWNTEAFF
TGTGCCAGCAGCCTTATTTTTTGGAACACTGAAGCTTTCTTT
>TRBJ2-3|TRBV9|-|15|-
CASSVASSSTDTQYF
TGTGCCAGCAGCGTAGCGTCCTCTAGCACAGATACGCAGTATTTT
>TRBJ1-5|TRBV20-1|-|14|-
CSAAETAEGVPQHF
TGCAGTGCGGCAGAGACCGCTGAGGGCGTGCCCCAGCATTTT
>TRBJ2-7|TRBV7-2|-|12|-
CASSLALGEQYF
TGTGCCAGCAGCTTAGCGTTGGGCGAGCAGTACTTC